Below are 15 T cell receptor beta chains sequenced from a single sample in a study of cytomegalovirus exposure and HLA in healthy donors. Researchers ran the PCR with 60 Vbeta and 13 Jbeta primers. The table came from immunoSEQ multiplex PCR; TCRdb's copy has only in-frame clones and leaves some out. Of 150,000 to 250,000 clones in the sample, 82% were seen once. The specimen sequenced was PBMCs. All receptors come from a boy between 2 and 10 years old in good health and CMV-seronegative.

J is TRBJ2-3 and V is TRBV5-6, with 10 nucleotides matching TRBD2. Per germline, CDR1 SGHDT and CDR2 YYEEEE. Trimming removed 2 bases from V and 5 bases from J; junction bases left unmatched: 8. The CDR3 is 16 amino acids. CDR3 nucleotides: TGTGCCAGCAGCTTTCGAGCGGGGGGGGTAGGAGATACGCAGTATTTT. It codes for CASSFRAGGVGDTQYF.

The CDR3 protein is CASRLLENSYNEQFF. The CDR3 DNA is TGTGCCAGCAGACTACTCGAGAACTCCTACAATGAGCAGTTCTTC. This chain links TRBV6-5 with TRBJ2-1; D remains ambiguous. This CDR3 has 15 residues. Germline CDR1 is MNHEY and CDR2 is SVGAGI. V lost 6 bases, J lost 0 bases, and 12 bases lay in between.

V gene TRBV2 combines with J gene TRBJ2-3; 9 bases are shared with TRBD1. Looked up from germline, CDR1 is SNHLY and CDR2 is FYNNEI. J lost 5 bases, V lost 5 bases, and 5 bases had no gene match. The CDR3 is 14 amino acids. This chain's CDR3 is CASSLDRGGDTQYF. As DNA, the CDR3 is TGTGCCAGCAGTTTGGACAGGGGAGGAGATACGCAGTATTTT.

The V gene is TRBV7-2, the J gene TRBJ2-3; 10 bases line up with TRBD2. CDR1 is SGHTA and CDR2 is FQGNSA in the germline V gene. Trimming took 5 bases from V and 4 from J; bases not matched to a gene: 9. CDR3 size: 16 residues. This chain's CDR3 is CASSRLAGVNSDTQYF. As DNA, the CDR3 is TGTGCCAGCAGCAGGCTAGCGGGGGTGAATTCAGATACGCAGTATTTT.

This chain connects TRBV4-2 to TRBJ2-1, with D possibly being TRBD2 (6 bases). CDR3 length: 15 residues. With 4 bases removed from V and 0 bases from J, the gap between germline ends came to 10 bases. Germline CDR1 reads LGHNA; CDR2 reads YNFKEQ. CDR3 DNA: TGTGCCAGCAGCCCCGGGGGAAGCTCCTACAATGAGCAGTTCTTC. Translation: CASSPGGSSYNEQFF.

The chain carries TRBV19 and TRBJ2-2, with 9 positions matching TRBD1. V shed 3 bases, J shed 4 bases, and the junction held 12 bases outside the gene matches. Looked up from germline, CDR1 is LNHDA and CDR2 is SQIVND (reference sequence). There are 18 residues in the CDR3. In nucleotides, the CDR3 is TGTGCCAGTAGTATCCCCGTGCGGGGACAGGGTATCACCGGGGAGCTGTTTTTT. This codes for CASSIPVRGQGITGELFF.

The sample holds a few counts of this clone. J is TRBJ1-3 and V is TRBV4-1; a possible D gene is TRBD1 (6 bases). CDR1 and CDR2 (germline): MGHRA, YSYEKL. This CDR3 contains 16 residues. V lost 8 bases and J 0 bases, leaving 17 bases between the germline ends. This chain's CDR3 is CASGSADRRSGNTIYF. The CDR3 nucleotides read TGCGCCAGCGGATCCGCCGACAGGCGCTCTGGAAACACCATATATTTT.

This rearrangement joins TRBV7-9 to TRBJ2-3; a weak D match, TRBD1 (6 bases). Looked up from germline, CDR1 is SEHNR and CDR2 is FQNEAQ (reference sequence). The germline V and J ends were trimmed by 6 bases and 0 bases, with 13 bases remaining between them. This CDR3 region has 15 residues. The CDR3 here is CASSSTRGSTDTQYF. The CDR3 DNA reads TGTGCCAGCAGTTCAACTAGGGGGAGCACAGATACGCAGTATTTT.

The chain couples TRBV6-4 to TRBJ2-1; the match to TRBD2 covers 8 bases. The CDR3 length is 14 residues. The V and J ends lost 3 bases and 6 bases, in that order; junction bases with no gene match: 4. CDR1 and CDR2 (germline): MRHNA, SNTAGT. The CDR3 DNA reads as TGTGCCAGCAGTGAGGCGGGGGGCTCCAATGAGCAGTTCTTC. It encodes CASSEAGGSNEQFF.

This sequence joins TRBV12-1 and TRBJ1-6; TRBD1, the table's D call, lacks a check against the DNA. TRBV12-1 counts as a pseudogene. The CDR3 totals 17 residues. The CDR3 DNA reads TGTGCCAGCAGCTTTGGGGGGGGCAGGGGGCGAGGTTCACCCCTCCACTTT. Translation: CASSFGGGRGRGSPLHF.

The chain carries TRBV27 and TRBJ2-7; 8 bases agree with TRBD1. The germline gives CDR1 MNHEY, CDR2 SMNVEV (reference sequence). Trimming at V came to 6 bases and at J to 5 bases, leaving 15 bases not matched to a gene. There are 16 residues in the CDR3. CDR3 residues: CASRWRFGQGRHEQYF. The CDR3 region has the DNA TGTGCCAGCAGGTGGAGATTCGGACAGGGCAGACACGAGCAGTACTTC.

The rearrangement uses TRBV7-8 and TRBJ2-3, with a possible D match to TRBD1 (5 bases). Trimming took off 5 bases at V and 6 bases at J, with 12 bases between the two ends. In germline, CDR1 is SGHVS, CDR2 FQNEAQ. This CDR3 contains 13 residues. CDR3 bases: TGTGCCAGCAGCGGGCCGACAGTGGATACGCAGTATTTT. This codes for CASSGPTVDTQYF.

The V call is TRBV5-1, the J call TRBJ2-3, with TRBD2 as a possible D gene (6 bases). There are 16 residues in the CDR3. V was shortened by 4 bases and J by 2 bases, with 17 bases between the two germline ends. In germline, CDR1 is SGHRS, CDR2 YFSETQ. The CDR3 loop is CASSPGLSIPTDTQYF. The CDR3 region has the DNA TGCGCCAGCAGCCCCGGACTATCAATTCCCACAGATACGCAGTATTTT.

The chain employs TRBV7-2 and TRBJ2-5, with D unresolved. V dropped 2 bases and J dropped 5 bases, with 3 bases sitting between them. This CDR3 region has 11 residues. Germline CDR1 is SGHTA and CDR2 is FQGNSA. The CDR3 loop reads CASSLHETQYF. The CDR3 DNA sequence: TGTGCCAGCAGCTTACATGAGACCCAGTACTTC.

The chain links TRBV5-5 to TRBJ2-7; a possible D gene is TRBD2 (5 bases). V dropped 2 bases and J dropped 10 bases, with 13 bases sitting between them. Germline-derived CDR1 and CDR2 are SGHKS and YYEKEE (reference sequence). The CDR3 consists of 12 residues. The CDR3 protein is CASSFSGESQYF. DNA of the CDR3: TGTGCCAGCAGCTTCTCCGGGGAATCCCAGTACTTC.